The 6 T cell receptor beta chains reported below all come from one sample, sequenced in a study of T cell responses to AZD1222 COVID-19 vaccine. The method was immunoSEQ multiplex PCR; TCRdb's version includes in-frame clones alone and lacks a portion of them. The sample yields approximately 84,000 clones, more than 80% seen once. The sample consisted of peripheral blood, taken 28 days after the second AZD1222 dose. The receptors originated from an adult who received the AZD1222 COVID-19 vaccine.

The rearrangement uses TRBV27 and TRBJ1-1; D is ambiguous. CDR3 length: 14 amino acids. Germline loops: CDR1 MNHEY, CDR2 SMNVEV (reference sequence). V dropped 6 bases and J dropped 11 bases, with 22 bases sitting between them. The CDR3 DNA is TGTGCCAGCAGGAACTCGGACGGTCTAAGAAAGGCTTTCTTT. Translating gives CASRNSDGLRKAFF.

The chain couples TRBV7-6 to TRBJ1-2; D gene uncertain. The length of the CDR3 is 19 residues. Trimming removed 2 bases from V and 4 bases from J, with 26 bases in between. CDR1 and CDR2 from the germline V gene are SGHVS and FNYEAQ. CDR3 DNA: TGTGCCAGCAGCTTACCCGAGTTCTGTCTGAGGCAAATTCTCTATGGCTACACCTTC. Its protein is CASSLPEFCLRQILYGYTF.

The rearrangement joins TRBV5-1 to TRBJ2-1; either TRBD1 or TRBD2 may supply D (6 bases each). The CDR3 length is 17 residues. Trimming stripped 6 bases from V and 7 bases from J, with 26 bases between. The germline V gene has CDR1 SGHRS and CDR2 YFSETQ. The CDR3 DNA sequence: TGCGCCAGCACCGAAAGGCCGGGAGACCTAGGGGGGAATGAGCAGTTCTTC. Protein: CASTERPGDLGGNEQFF.

The chain recombines TRBV7-3 with TRBJ1-1; D gene ambiguous. V was cut by 5 bases and J by 5 bases, with 12 bases left in between. The germline gives CDR1 SGHTA, CDR2 FQGTGA. This CDR3 has 13 amino acids. Written as DNA, the CDR3 is TGTGCCAGCAGCACGACACCGGGAACTGAAGCTTTCTTT. This codes for CASSTTPGTEAFF.

The V gene is TRBV5-1, the J gene TRBJ1-1, with 12 positions matching TRBD1. CDR3 length: 17 residues. Germline values: CDR1 SGHRS, CDR2 YFSETQ. V was clipped by 3 bases and J by 4 bases; unmatched bases: 10. CDR3 in DNA: TGCGCCAGCAGCTGGTCCGGGACAGGGGGCGCGGTCACTGAAGCTTTCTTT. It specifies CASSWSGTGGAVTEAFF.

This chain links TRBV12-3 or TRBV12-4 with TRBJ2-1, with 7 bases aligning to TRBD1. This CDR3 region has 13 residues. V shed 6 bases, J shed 4 bases, and the junction held 3 bases outside the gene matches. CDR3 nucleotide sequence: TGTGCCAGCAGATCCAGGGGGTACAATGAGCAGTTCTTC. It specifies CASRSRGYNEQFF.